This passage covers 23 T cell receptor beta chains from one sample sequenced in a study of radiotherapy plus CTLA-4 blockade in lung cancer. Some clones are missing from TCRdb's copy, which holds only in-frame ones; the method was immunoSEQ multiplex PCR. In the table there are 80,000 to 100,000 clones, around 74% of which are singletons. This specimen consisted of peripheral blood, obtained from a patient treated with radiotherapy plus ipilimumab. The source of these receptors is a human donor with non-small cell lung cancer who had a partial response to radiotherapy plus ipilimumab. Some clones in this sample may be carry-over from other donors' samples.

The CDR3 protein is CASSLGRDPPGELFF. CDR3 coding DNA: TGCGCCAGCAGCTTGGGGCGGGACCCCCCCGGGGAGCTGTTTTTT. The chain combines TRBV5-1 with TRBJ2-2, with D perhaps TRBD2 (6 bases). Germline CDR1 is SGHRS and CDR2 is YFSETQ. V lost 0 bases to trimming and J lost 6 bases, with 12 bases between them. There are 15 residues in the CDR3.

The CDR3 sequence is CASSPIQETQYF. The CDR3 bases are TGTGCCAGCTCACCAATCCAGGAGACCCAGTACTTC. V usage is TRBV18 and J usage is TRBJ2-5; unclear D gene. Trimming removed 2 bases from V and 5 bases from J, with 6 bases in between. CDR1 and CDR2 (germline): KGHSH, LQKENI. CDR3 length: 12 residues.

The chain carries TRBV5-1 and TRBJ2-3; tentatively, D is TRBD2 (6 bases). Trimming removed 0 bases from V and 1 base from J, with 9 bases in between. Germline CDR1 is SGHRS and CDR2 is YFSETQ. The CDR3 runs 15 residues. CDR3 sequence reads: CASSLESSGTDTQYF. The CDR3 DNA follows: TGCGCCAGCAGCTTGGAATCTAGCGGCACAGATACGCAGTATTTT.

The chain employs TRBV5-5 and TRBJ2-5, with a weak D call TRBD1 (5 bases). CDR3 length: 14 residues. From germline, CDR1 is SGHKS and CDR2 YYEKEE (reference sequence). V was cut by 2 bases and J by 4 bases, with 12 bases left in between. Written as DNA, the CDR3 is TGTGCCAGCAGCTTTCAGGGTACTTTAGAGACCCAGTACTTC. Its translation is CASSFQGTLETQYF.

As to this clone: Additional DNA sequences in this sample encode the identical CDR3. The rearrangement links TRBV7-2 to TRBJ2-5, with 11 bases that match TRBD2. V dropped 8 bases and J dropped 5; count of bases not matched to a gene: 7. This CDR3 comprises 14 residues. Looked up from germline, CDR1 is SGHTA and CDR2 is FQGNSA. The CDR3 protein is CASSLSGGAETQYF. CDR3 nucleotides: TGTGCCAGCTCCCTTAGCGGGGGGGCGGAGACCCAGTACTTC.

This chain's CDR3 is CASSNRVSGELFF. In DNA form, the CDR3 reads TGTGCCAGCAGCAACAGGGTATCCGGGGAGCTGTTTTTT. The chain couples TRBV2 to TRBJ2-2, with TRBD1 as a possible D gene (6 bases). V shed 6 bases and J shed 6 bases, with 11 bases lying between them. CDR1 and CDR2 from the germline V gene are SNHLY and FYNNEI. This CDR3 region has 13 residues. The full variable domain, with the rest looked up from reference TRBV2 and TRBJ2-2, is EPEVTQTPSHQVTQMGQEVILRCVPISNHLYFYWYRQILGQKVEFLVSFYNNEISEKSEIFDDQFSVERPDGSNFTLKIRSTKLEDSAMYFCASSNRVSGELFFGEGSRLTVL.

The chain has TRBV6-5 and TRBJ2-7; weak D call: TRBD1 (6 bases). The CDR3 has 14 amino acids. With 11 bases removed from V and 6 bases from J, the gap between germline ends came to 23 bases. Germline CDR1 reads MNHEY; CDR2 reads SVGAGI. DNA of the CDR3: TGTGCCCGAACGGCGGGCAGGGGACCGGTCGAGCAGTACTTC. Amino acids: CARTAGRGPVEQYF.

The gene calls are TRBV29-1 and TRBJ1-2; 8 nucleotides line up with TRBD1. Looked up from germline, CDR1 is SQVTM and CDR2 is ANQGSEA. Trimming removed 7 bases from V and 8 bases from J; junction bases left unmatched: 9. The CDR3 has 12 residues. CDR3 DNA: TGCAGCGATGGGACAGGAATGAGCGGCTACACCTTC. This translates into CSDGTGMSGYTF.

In this sample, this clone turned up once. This chain uses TRBV7-2 with TRBJ2-1, with D perhaps TRBD2 (6 bases). Germline CDR1 and CDR2: SGHTA and FQGNSA. Between the trimmed V and J ends, which lost 4 bases and 7 bases, there was a span of 20 bases. CDR3 length equals 16 residues. For the CDR3, the DNA is TGTGCCAGCAGCTCCCGAAGGGAGGCTAGCAGTAATGAGCAGTTCTTC. Translation gives CASSSRREASSNEQFF.

CDR3 sequence: CASTLEGRAFF. CDR3 sequence (DNA): TGTGCCAGCACCCTGGAAGGGAGAGCTTTCTTT. The V and J genes are TRBV6-1 and TRBJ1-1; no reliable D call. Between the trimmed V and J ends, which lost 7 bases and 10 bases, there was a span of 13 bases. Germline V CDR1 and CDR2: MNHNS, SASEGT. The CDR3 covers 11 residues.

V is TRBV30 and J is TRBJ1-6; D might be TRBD1 (5 bases). V dropped 0 bases and J dropped 7 bases, with 13 bases sitting between them. The germline V gene has CDR1 GTSNPN and CDR2 SVGIG (reference sequence). This CDR3 is built from 15 residues. CDR3 coding DNA: TGTGCCTGGAGTGTATCAGGGATCGGGAATTCACCCCTCCACTTT. It yields the protein CAWSVSGIGNSPLHF. Complete variable domain (other parts from reference TRBV30 and TRBJ1-6): SQTIHQWPATLVQPVGSPLSLECTVEGTSNPNLYWYRQAAGRGLQLLFYSVGIGQISSEVPQNLSASRPQDRQFILSSKKLLLSDSGFYLCAWSVSGIGNSPLHFGNGTRLTVT.

The rearrangement joins TRBV4-2 to TRBJ2-7, with 7 bases that match TRBD2. The germline V gene encodes CDR1 LGHNA and CDR2 YNFKEQ. The length of the CDR3 is 14 residues. Losses at the gene ends were 3 bases for V and 1 base for J; bases not matched to a gene: 3. In DNA form, the CDR3 reads TGTGCCAGCAGCCAGACCGGGGGGTCCTACGAGCAGTACTTC. It is translated as CASSQTGGSYEQYF.

The CDR3 spells CASSYVRTGANVLTF. The CDR3 DNA reads TGTGCCAGCAGTTACGTCAGGACTGGGGCCAACGTCCTGACTTTC. V and J are TRBV6-5 and TRBJ2-6; D remains unclear. The germline V and J ends were trimmed by 2 bases and 2 bases, with 7 bases remaining between them. The CDR3 loop spans 15 amino acids. Germline V gene lookup returns CDR1 MNHEY and CDR2 SVGAGI.

The gene calls are TRBV9 and TRBJ2-1; 11 nucleotides line up with TRBD2. In germline, CDR1 is SGDLS, CDR2 YYNGEE. Losses at the gene ends were 2 bases for V and 9 bases for J; bases not matched to a gene: 4. CDR3 length: 14 amino acids. CDR3 loop: CASSVSGRAGEQFF. As DNA, the CDR3 is TGTGCCAGCAGCGTTAGCGGGAGGGCCGGTGAGCAGTTCTTC.

The chain employs TRBV29-1 and TRBJ1-2; a weak D match, TRBD1 (5 bases). The V end was cut by 0 bases, the J end by 8 bases, with 19 bases between. This CDR3 comprises 15 residues. CDR1 and CDR2 from the germline V gene are SQVTM and ANQGSEA. The CDR3 DNA reads TGCAGCGTTGAAGAAGTTCGTGCAGGGCCCCGAGGCTACACCTTC. As protein: CSVEEVRAGPRGYTF. The full variable domain, completed using reference TRBV29-1 and TRBJ1-2, is SAVISQKPSRDICQRGTSLTIQCQVDSQVTMMFWYRQQPGQSLTLIATANQGSEATYESGFVIDKFPISRPNLTFSTLTVSNMSPEDSSIYLCSVEEVRAGPRGYTFGSGTRLTVV.

V and J are TRBV19 and TRBJ2-7; 10 bases are a match to TRBD1. The CDR3 spans 14 residues. The germline CDR1 and CDR2 sequences are LNHDA and SQIVND (reference sequence). After removal of 5 bases from V and 6 bases from J, the junction contained 7 bases not matched to a gene. CDR3 nucleotide sequence: TGTGCCAGTAGTGTCCGGGACAGGGGTCCCGAGCAGTACTTC. This sequence encodes CASSVRDRGPEQYF.

The chain has TRBV6-6 and TRBJ1-5, with D unclear. This CDR3 is 15 amino acids long. V was clipped by 5 bases and J by 0 bases, with 11 bases between them. Germline CDR1 reads MNHNY; CDR2 reads SVGAGI (reference sequence). CDR3 DNA: TGTGCCAGCAGTACGGGAACGTATAGCAATCAGCCCCAGCATTTT. Translated: CASSTGTYSNQPQHF.

The V gene is TRBV5-5, the J gene TRBJ1-5, with 9 bases aligning to TRBD1. From germline, CDR1 is SGHKS and CDR2 YYEKEE (reference sequence). The V and J ends lost 0 bases and 12 bases, in that order; junction bases with no gene match: 10. The CDR3 has 15 residues. CDR3 in amino acids: CASSLGGTGPVLQHF. Here the CDR3 DNA reads TGTGCCAGCAGCTTGGGAGGGACAGGGCCGGTTCTCCAGCATTTT.

J is TRBJ2-7 and V is TRBV21-1; the table names TRBD2, a call not compared with the DNA. TRBV21-1 is designated a pseudogene. The CDR3 is made up of 16 amino acids. CDR3: CASSKARREEFYEQYF. In DNA, the CDR3 is TGTGCCAGCAGCAAAGCGAGGCGGGAAGAGTTCTACGAGCAGTACTTC.

The chain employs TRBV7-3 and TRBJ2-3; D call uncertain. The germline V and J ends were trimmed by 1 base and 1 base, with 12 bases remaining between them. Germline CDR1 and CDR2: SGHTA and FQGTGA. The length of the CDR3 is 16 residues. The CDR3 here is CASSLMAVRRTDTQYF. CDR3 DNA sequence: TGTGCCAGCAGCTTAATGGCGGTGAGGCGCACAGATACGCAGTATTTT.

Concerning this clone: The same CDR3 also results from other DNA sequences found in this sample. The chain links TRBV9 to TRBJ2-3; no firm D call. This CDR3 spans 14 amino acids. Per germline, CDR1 SGDLS and CDR2 YYNGEE. Trimming took off 0 bases at V and 4 bases at J, with 9 bases between the two ends. DNA of the CDR3: TGTGCCAGCAGCGTAGATGTCGGGTCAGATACGCAGTATTTT. The encoded protein is CASSVDVGSDTQYF. Using reference TRBV9 and TRBJ2-3 for the parts outside the CDR3, the full variable domain is DSGVTQTPKHLITATGQRVTLRCSPRSGDLSVYWYQQSLDQGLQFLIQYYNGEERAKGNILERFSAQQFPDLHSELNLSSLELGDSALYFCASSVDVGSDTQYFGPGTRLTVL.

This clone was seen a handful of times. V is TRBV10-3 and J is TRBJ2-2, with TRBD1 matching over 11 bases. CDR3 length: 14 amino acids. Trimming at V came to 8 bases and at J to 5 bases, leaving 4 bases not matched to a gene. Germline-derived CDR1 and CDR2 are ENHRY and SYGVKD. The CDR3 is CAIGQGADTGELFF. The CDR3, as DNA: TGTGCCATCGGACAGGGGGCGGATACCGGGGAGCTGTTTTTT.

The rearrangement joins TRBV5-1 to TRBJ2-1; TRBD2 is a possible D gene (6 bases). The germline V gene has CDR1 SGHRS and CDR2 YFSETQ. Trimming took 4 bases from V and 4 from J, leaving 12 bases between them. This CDR3 contains 14 residues. The CDR3 loop reads CASSIAGTYNEQFF. The CDR3 DNA follows: TGCGCCAGCAGCATCGCGGGGACTTACAATGAGCAGTTCTTC.